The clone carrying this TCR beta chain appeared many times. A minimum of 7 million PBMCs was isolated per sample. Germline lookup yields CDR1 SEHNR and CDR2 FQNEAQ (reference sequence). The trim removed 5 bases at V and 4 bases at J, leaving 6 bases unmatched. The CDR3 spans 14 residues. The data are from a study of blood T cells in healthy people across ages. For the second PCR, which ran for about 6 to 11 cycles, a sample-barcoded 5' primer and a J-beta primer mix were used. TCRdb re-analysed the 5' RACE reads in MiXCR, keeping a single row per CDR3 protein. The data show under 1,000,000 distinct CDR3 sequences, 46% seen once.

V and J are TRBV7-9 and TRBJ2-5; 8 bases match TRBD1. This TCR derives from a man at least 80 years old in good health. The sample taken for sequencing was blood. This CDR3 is CASSGQGFGETQYF. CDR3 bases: TGTGCCAGCAGCGGACAGGGTTTTGGAGAGACCCAGTACTTC.